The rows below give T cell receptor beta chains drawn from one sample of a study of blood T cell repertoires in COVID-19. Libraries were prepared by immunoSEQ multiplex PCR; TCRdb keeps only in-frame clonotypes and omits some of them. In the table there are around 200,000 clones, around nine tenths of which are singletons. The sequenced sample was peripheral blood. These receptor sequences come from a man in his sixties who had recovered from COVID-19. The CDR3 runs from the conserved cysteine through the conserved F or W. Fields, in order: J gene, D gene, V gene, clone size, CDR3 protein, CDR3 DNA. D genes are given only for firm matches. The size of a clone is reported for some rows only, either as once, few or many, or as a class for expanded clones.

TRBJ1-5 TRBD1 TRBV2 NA CASTGQGTVQPQHF TGTGCCAGCACCGGACAGGGAACCGTTCAGCCCCAGCATTTT
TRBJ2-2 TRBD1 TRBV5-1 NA CASSWTGTGTTGELFF TGCGCCAGCAGCTGGACCGGGACAGGGACAACCGGGGAGCTGTTTTTT
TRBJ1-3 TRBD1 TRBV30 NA CAWSGTQQGGNTIYF TGTGCCTGGAGTGGGACCCAACAGGGGGGAAACACCATATATTTT
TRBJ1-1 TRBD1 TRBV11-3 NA CASSQGAGTEAFF TGTGCCAGCAGTCAGGGGGCGGGCACTGAAGCTTTCTTT
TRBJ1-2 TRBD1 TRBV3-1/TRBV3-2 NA CASSQGGQVYYGYTF TGTGCCAGCAGCCAGGGGGGACAGGTCTACTATGGCTACACCTTC
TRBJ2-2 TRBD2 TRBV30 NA CAWDGLAGPTGELFF TGTGCCTGGGACGGACTAGCGGGACCCACCGGGGAGCTGTTTTTT
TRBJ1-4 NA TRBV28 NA CASIPWQGPNEKLFF TGTGCCAGCATTCCGTGGCAGGGCCCTAATGAAAAACTGTTTTTT
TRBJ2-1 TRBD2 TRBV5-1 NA CASSLGLAAYNEQFF TGCGCCAGCAGCTTGGGACTAGCGGCCTACAATGAGCAGTTCTTC
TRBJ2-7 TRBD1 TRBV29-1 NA CSGRDRNYEQYF TGCAGCGGCCGGGACAGGAACTACGAGCAGTACTTC
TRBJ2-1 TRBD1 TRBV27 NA CASSSPSGQGFYEQFF TGTGCCAGCAGTTCCCCCTCGGGACAGGGTTTCTATGAGCAGTTCTTC
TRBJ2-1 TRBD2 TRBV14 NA CASSQVTGGLGEQFF TGTGCCAGCAGCCAAGTAACGGGGGGGCTGGGTGAGCAGTTCTTC
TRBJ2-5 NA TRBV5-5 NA CASSLATGQETQYF TGTGCCAGCAGCTTGGCTACAGGGCAAGAGACCCAGTACTTC
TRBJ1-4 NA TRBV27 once CATLRETNEKLFF TGTGCCACCCTCAGGGAAACTAATGAAAAACTGTTTTTT
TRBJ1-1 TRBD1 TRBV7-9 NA CASSKGPGTGDLEAFF TGTGCCAGCAGCAAGGGTCCCGGGACAGGGGACTTAGAAGCTTTCTTT
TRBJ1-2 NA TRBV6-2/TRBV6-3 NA CASSYNQGNYGYTF TGTGCCAGCAGTTACAACCAGGGTAACTATGGCTACACCTTC
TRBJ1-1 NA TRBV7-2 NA CASSLPELNTEAFF TGTGCCAGCAGCTTACCCGAGCTGAACACTGAAGCTTTCTTT
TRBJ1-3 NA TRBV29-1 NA CSVDPRDTSGNTIYF TGCAGCGTCGATCCCCGGGACACCTCTGGAAACACCATATATTTT
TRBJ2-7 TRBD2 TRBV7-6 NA CASSPYGTNSYEQYF TGTGCCAGCAGCCCTTACGGGACTAACTCCTACGAGCAGTACTTC
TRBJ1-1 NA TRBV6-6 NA CASSYTQGPEAFF TGTGCCAGCAGTTACACACAGGGACCTGAAGCTTTCTTT
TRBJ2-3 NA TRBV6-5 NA CASSSTAGAGTDTQYF TGTGCCAGCAGTTCCACCGCGGGGGCCGGGACAGATACGCAGTATTTT
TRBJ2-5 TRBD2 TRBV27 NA CASTPSWTSGMGYQETQYF TGTGCCAGCACCCCCTCATGGACTAGCGGGATGGGGTACCAAGAGACCCAGTACTTC
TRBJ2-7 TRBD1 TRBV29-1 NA CSVAQPRTGAYEQYF TGCAGCGTTGCCCAACCTCGGACAGGGGCCTACGAGCAGTACTTC
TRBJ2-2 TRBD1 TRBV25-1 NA CASSERQGSYTGELFF TGTGCCAGCAGTGAACGACAGGGAAGCTACACCGGGGAGCTGTTTTTT
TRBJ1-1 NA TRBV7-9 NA CASNPSGRSGSDIEAFF TGTGCCAGCAACCCGTCTGGGCGATCCGGGAGTGATATTGAAGCTTTCTTT
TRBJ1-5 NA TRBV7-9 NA CASSFGSNQPQHF TGTGCCAGCAGCTTTGGCTCGAATCAGCCCCAGCATTTT
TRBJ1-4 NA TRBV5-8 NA CASSFARAGNVVEKLFF TGTGCCAGCAGCTTCGCCAGGGCTGGGAACGTAGTCGAAAAACTGTTTTTT
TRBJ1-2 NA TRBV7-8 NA CASSLGDTLNYGYTF TGTGCCAGCAGCTTAGGGGACACCCTTAACTATGGCTACACCTTC
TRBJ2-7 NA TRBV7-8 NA CASSFQDEQYF TGTGCCAGCAGCTTTCAGGACGAGCAGTACTTC
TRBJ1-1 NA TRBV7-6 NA CASSNRNTEAFF TGTGCCAGCAGCAACAGGAACACTGAAGCTTTCTTT
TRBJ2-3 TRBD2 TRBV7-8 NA CASSTYGLAGGSGTDTQYF TGTGCCAGCAGCACTTATGGACTAGCGGGGGGGTCCGGCACAGATACGCAGTATTTT
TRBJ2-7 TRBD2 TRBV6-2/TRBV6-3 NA CASSLLRREGLGQYF TGTGCCAGCAGTCTTCTGCGGCGGGAGGGCCTCGGGCAGTACTTC
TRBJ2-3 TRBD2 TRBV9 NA CASSPTLRLAGNTDTQYF TGTGCCAGCAGCCCGACCCTCCGACTAGCGGGCAACACAGATACGCAGTATTTT